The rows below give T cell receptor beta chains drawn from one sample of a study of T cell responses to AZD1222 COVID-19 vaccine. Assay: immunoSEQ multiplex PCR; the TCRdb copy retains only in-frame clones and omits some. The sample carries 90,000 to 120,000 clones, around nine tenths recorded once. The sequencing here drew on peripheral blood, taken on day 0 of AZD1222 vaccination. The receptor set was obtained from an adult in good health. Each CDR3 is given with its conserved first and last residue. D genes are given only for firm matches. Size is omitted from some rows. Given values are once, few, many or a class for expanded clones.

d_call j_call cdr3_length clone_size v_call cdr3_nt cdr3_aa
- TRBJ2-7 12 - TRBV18 TGTGCCAGCTCACTCGACCGGACAGAGCAGTACTTC CASSLDRTEQYF
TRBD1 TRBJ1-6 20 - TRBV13 TGTGCCAGCAGCACAAGCCACCAGACAGGGGGCTATGTATATAATTCACCCCTCCACTTT CASSTSHQTGGYVYNSPLHF
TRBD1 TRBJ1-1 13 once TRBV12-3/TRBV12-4 TGTGCCAGCAACTCAGGGGGCGAGGTGACAGCTTTCTTT CASNSGGEVTAFF
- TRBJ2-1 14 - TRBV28 TGTGCCAGCAGTAGGGCACGGTCCAGCAATGAGCAGTTCTTC CASSRARSSNEQFF
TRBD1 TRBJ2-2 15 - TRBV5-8 TGTGCCAGCAGCAAGGGACAGGGAAACACCGGGGAGCTGTTTTTT CASSKGQGNTGELFF
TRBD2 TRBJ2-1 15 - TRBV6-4 TGTGCCAGCAGTGACTCACTAGCGGGGGCCGGTGAGCAGTTCTTC CASSDSLAGAGEQFF
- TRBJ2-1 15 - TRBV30 TGTGCCTGGAGTAGAGGGGCCGTGTCTTTCAATGAGCAGTTCTTC CAWSRGAVSFNEQFF
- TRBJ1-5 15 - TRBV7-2 TGTGCCAGCAGCCCAGAGGTCGGCAGACATCAGCCCCAGCATTTT CASSPEVGRHQPQHF
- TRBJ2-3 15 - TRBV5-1 TGCGCCAGCAGCCTCGCTCCAGCGGGCACAGATACGCAGTATTTT CASSLAPAGTDTQYF
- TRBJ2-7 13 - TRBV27 TGTGCCAGCAGTCCAGTTCCCTTCTACGAGCAGTACTTC CASSPVPFYEQYF
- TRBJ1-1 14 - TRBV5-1 TGCGCCAGCAGCTCCCAGACAGAGAACACTGAAGCTTTCTTT CASSSQTENTEAFF
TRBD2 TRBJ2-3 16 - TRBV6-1 TGTGCCAGCAGTGAATTTGGGGGGGGGAGCACAGATACGCAGTATTTT CASSEFGGGSTDTQYF
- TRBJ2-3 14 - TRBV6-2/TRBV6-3 TGTGCCAGCAGTTATCTCCTAGCGACAGATACGCAGTATTTT CASSYLLATDTQYF
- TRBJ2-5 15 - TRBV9 TGTGCCAGCAGCACAGGCATCGGGGGCGTAGAGACCCAGTACTTC CASSTGIGGVETQYF
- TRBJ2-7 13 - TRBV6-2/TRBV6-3 TGTGCCAGCAGTTCAGGTTTCTCCTACGAGCAGTACTTC CASSSGFSYEQYF
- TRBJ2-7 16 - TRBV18 TGTGCCAGCTCACCAAAAAATCTCATCGTCCGGCACGAGCAGTACTTC CASSPKNLIVRHEQYF
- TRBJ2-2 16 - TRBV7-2 TGTGCCAGCAGCTTTAACGGTGCGAAAACCACCGGGGAGCTGTTTTTT CASSFNGAKTTGELFF
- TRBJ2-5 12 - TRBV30 TGTGCCTGGAGTAGGGGGGGGGAGACCCAGTACTTC CAWSRGGETQYF
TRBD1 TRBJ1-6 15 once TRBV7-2 TGTGCCAGCAGCTTAAATGGACAGGGGGTTTCACCCCTCCACTTT CASSLNGQGVSPLHF
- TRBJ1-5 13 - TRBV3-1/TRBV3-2 TGTGCCAGCAGCCAGTCACCCAATCAGCCCCAGCATTTT CASSQSPNQPQHF
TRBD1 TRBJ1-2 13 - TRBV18 TGTGCCAGCTCACCTCTTCAGGGGGATGGCTACACCTTC CASSPLQGDGYTF
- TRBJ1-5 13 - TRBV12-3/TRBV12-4 TGTGCCAGCAGTTTAGGGAAGGGGCAGCCCCAGCATTTT CASSLGKGQPQHF
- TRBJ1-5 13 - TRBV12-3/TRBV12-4 TGTGCCAGCAGTCTCCGCCAGAATCAGCCCCAGCATTTT CASSLRQNQPQHF
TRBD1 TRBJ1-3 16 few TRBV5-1 TGCGCCAGCAGCAGAGGACAGGGGGCATCGGGAAACACCATATATTTT CASSRGQGASGNTIYF
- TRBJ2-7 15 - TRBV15 TGTGCCACCAGCAGAGATCGCAGCAGGGCGGACGAGCAGTACTTC CATSRDRSRADEQYF
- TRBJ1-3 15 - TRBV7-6 TGTGCCAGCAGCCCACTGGACAGCTCTGGAAACACCATATATTTT CASSPLDSSGNTIYF
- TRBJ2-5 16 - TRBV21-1 TGTGCCAGCAGCAGGAGACTAGCGGGGCAGCAAGAGACCCAGTACTTC CASSRRLAGQQETQYF
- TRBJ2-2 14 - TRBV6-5 TGTGCCAGCAGACCAACCAGGGTCACCGGGGAGCTGTTTTTT CASRPTRVTGELFF
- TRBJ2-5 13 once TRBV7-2 TGTGCCAGCAGCCCGACCCACCAAGAGACCCAGTACTTC CASSPTHQETQYF
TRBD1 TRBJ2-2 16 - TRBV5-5 TGTGCCAGCAGCTTGACAGGGGGCGCATCTGCCGGGGAGCTGTTTTTT CASSLTGGASAGELFF
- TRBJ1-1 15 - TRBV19 TGTGCCAGTAGTTTCCCGGTCAGTGGTGACACTGAAGCTTTCTTT CASSFPVSGDTEAFF
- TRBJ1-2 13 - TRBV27 TGTGCCAGCAGTCAATACCGGGGGGATGGCTACACCTTC CASSQYRGDGYTF
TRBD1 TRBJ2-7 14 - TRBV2 TGTGCCAGCAGTAGGACAGGGGTATTTTACGAGCAGTACTTC CASSRTGVFYEQYF
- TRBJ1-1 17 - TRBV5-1 TGCGCCAGCAGCTTGGCCGGGTCAGGGTTCATGAACACTGAAGCTTTCTTT CASSLAGSGFMNTEAFF
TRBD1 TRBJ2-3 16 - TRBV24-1 TGTGCCACCAGTGACTCCGGGACAGGGGGCACAGATACGCAGTATTTT CATSDSGTGGTDTQYF
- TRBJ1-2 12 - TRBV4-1 TGCGCCAGCAGCCAAGGAGAGTATGGCTACACCTTC CASSQGEYGYTF
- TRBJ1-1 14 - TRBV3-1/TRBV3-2 TGTGCCAGCAGCCGGAATAGGGTGGGCACTGAAGCTTTCTTT CASSRNRVGTEAFF
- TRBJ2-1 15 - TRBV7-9 TGTGCCAGCAGCTCCTCCCCCGGGGTAGTCAATGAGCAGTTCTTC CASSSSPGVVNEQFF
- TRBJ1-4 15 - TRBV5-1 TGCGCCAGCAGCTTAGGCAGGGCCACTAATGAAAAACTGTTTTTT CASSLGRATNEKLFF
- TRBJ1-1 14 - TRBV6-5 TGTGCCAGCAGTTACGTCGGGGGAAGCACTGAAGCTTTCTTT CASSYVGGSTEAFF
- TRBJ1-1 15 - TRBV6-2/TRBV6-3 TGTGCCAGCAGTTACTTTGGGACAACGAACACTGAAGCTTTCTTT CASSYFGTTNTEAFF
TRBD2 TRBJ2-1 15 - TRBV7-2 TGTGCCAGCAGCTTAGCGGGGGGGATATACAATGAGCAGTTCTTC CASSLAGGIYNEQFF
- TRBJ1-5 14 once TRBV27 TGTGCCAGCAGAATTACAGGGCCCAATCAGCCCCAGCATTTT CASRITGPNQPQHF
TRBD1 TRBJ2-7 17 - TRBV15 TGTGCCACCAGCAGAGCCGCAGGGGGACCGAACTCCTACGAGCAGTACTTC CATSRAAGGPNSYEQYF
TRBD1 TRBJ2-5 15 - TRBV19 TGTGCCAGTAGTATTGGGGGACAGCTCCAAGAGACCCAGTACTTC CASSIGGQLQETQYF
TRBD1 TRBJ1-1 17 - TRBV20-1 TGCAGTGCTAGTAGGGCGGGACAGGGGGCGAGGAACACTGAAGCTTTCTTT CSASRAGQGARNTEAFF
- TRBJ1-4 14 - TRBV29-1 TGCAGCGTGGGTTCCGGGACACAAAATGAAAAACTGTTTTTT CSVGSGTQNEKLFF
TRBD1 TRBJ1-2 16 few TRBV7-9 TGTGCCAGCAGCCCCCCACTGGGGGACAGAAACTATGGCTACACCTTC CASSPPLGDRNYGYTF
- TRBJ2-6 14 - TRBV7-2 TGTGCCAGCAGCTTAGCGACTGGGGCCAACGTCCTGACTTTC CASSLATGANVLTF
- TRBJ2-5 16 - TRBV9 TGTGCCAGCAGCGTAGCTTCCGCCGGGGGCCAAGAGACCCAGTACTTC CASSVASAGGQETQYF
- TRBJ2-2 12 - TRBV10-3 TGTGCCATCAGAGGACCGCACGGGGAGCTGTTTTTT CAIRGPHGELFF
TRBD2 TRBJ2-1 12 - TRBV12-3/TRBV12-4 TGTGCCAGCGGGAGACCGGGAGGTGAGCAGTTCTTC CASGRPGGEQFF
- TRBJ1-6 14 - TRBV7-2 TGTGCCAGCAGCTTTGGGATCGGGAATTCACCCCTCCACTTT CASSFGIGNSPLHF
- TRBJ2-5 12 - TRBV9 TGTGCCAGCAGTGACTCCCAAGAGACCCAGTACTTC CASSDSQETQYF
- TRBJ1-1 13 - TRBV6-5 TGTGCCAGCCCTCGGGACATTTACACTGAAGCTTTCTTT CASPRDIYTEAFF
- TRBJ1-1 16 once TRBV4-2 TGTGCCAGCAGCCAAGAACATGGAGGGGACTGGGCTGAAGCTTTCTTT CASSQEHGGDWAEAFF
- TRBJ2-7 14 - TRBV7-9 TGTGCCAGCAGCTTAGCAGGGGAGCCCTACGAGCAGTACTTC CASSLAGEPYEQYF
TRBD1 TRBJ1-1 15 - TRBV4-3 TGCGCCAGCAGCCAAGCTTGGGACAGGGGGATTGAAGCTTTCTTT CASSQAWDRGIEAFF
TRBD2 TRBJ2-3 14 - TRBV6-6 TGTGCCAGCAGTGCCCCTAGCGGGGGCGCCACGCAGTATTTT CASSAPSGGATQYF